Sequencing of this TCR beta chain was carried out in a study of radiotherapy plus CTLA-4 blockade in lung cancer. Study at large: Under 20% of patients responded objectively, and roughly 30% achieved disease control. Overall study findings and caveats: TCR clones originating in tumors grew in number in blood after radiotherapy plus ipilimumab. Interferon-beta, together with early blood T cell clone dynamics, reportedly best predicted response.

Those with chemo-refractory metastatic non-small-cell lung cancer were treated with focal radiation combined with CTLA-4 blockade using ipilimumab. Of note for this clone: Its antigen is not identified.

V was clipped by 4 bases and J by 4 bases; unmatched bases: 8. The CDR3 totals 16 residues. Germline V gives CDR1 MDHEN, CDR2 SYDVKM. Clones were read by immunoSEQ multiplex PCR, and TCRdb kept only the in-frame ones, dropping some. The sample lists roughly 32,000 clones, 70% occurring once. The sequence was collected from a human donor with non-small cell lung cancer who had stable disease on radiotherapy plus ipilimumab. The chain recombines TRBV28 with TRBJ1-2; 11 nucleotides align to TRBD1. The specimen comprised peripheral blood, sampled from a patient treated with radiotherapy plus ipilimumab. CDR3 in amino acids: CASSSVVDRGLYGYTF. CDR3 nucleotides: TGTGCCAGCAGTTCCGTCGTGGACAGGGGGCTCTATGGCTACACCTTC.